This T cell receptor (beta chain) derives from a study of T cell responses to AZD1222 COVID-19 vaccine. Germline V CDR1 and CDR2: MGHRA, YSYEKL. V was cut by 3 bases and J by 10 bases, with 10 bases left in between. This CDR3 has 13 residues. TCRdb keeps only in-frame clones here, not all; method: immunoSEQ multiplex PCR. The sample holds approximately 100,000 clones, roughly nine tenths seen once. Overall study findings and caveats: The donors showed a predominance of white British ancestry and of females, with possible underestimation of clonal diversity. Along spike, vaccine-associated CD4 TCRs were found throughout, with dominance at 160-218 and 743-854. Spike-specific TCR depth and breadth grew after two AZD1222 doses. Scientists sampled the repertoires only once the peak T cell response had passed.

This clone was seen just once. Its specificity is not known. The input for sequencing was peripheral blood, taken on day 0 of AZD1222 vaccination. The sequence was obtained from an adult in good health. This chain joins TRBV4-1 and TRBJ1-6; unclear D gene. DNA for the CDR3: TGCGCCAGCAGCCAGATCACTTACTCACCCCTCCACTTT. Its protein is CASSQITYSPLHF.